The text below deals with one T cell receptor beta chain. Its antigen remains unknown. The sample originates from a study of blood T cells in healthy people across ages. General study points: Fewer expanded clones and more diversity marked long-lived versus aged donors. Any changes in expanded clonotypes were possibly confounded, as donor CMV status remained unknown.

Primers used in a second PCR of roughly 7 to 12 cycles were a sample-barcoded 5' primer and a J-beta primer mix. Carrying 12 random nucleotides, a template-switch adaptor labeled each individual cDNA molecule. Each CDR3 protein gets one entry after TCRdb re-called the 5' RACE reads with MiXCR. Altogether about 580,000 distinct CDR3 sequences are present, 47% being singletons, with the ten largest covering approximately 25%. The receptor was derived from a man older than 75 in good health. Sequenced: blood.

The CDR3 spells CASSLGFGRYEQYF. The CDR3 nucleotides are TGTGCCAGCAGTTTGGGTTTCGGTCGCTACGAGCAGTACTTC. The chain is built from TRBV27 and TRBJ2-7; D unresolved. V was cut by 3 bases and J by 3 bases, with 12 bases left in between. This CDR3 comprises 14 residues. CDR1 and CDR2 from the germline V gene are MNHEY and SMNVEV (reference sequence).